This is a list of T cell receptor beta chains from one sample in a study of CD8+CD57+ T cells in acquired aplastic anemia. Via MiXCR, TCRdb re-called the reads, giving one row per CDR3 protein. The data hold under 200,000 distinct CDR3 sequences, with about 64% observed a single time. Sequencing was carried out using sorted CD4+, CD8+, or CD8+CD57+ T cells (not recorded which) from PBMCs. These receptors all stem from a human donor with severe aplastic anemia or a healthy control (not recorded which). Both conserved end residues are part of each CDR3. A D gene is named only where the DNA matches it firmly.

CASSVSPGIGTSGAECTDEQYF,TRBJ2-7,TRBD2,TRBV25-1
CAINRWGLAGGQRMTGELFF,TRBJ2-2,TRBD2,TRBV25-1
CSVEGTGSNTGELFF,TRBJ2-2,TRBD1,TRBV29-1
CASSSGTSSEAFF,TRBJ1-1,NA,TRBV7-8
CASSDWTAQGYTF,TRBJ1-2,NA,TRBV9
CSAGGTSGAYEQYF,TRBJ2-7,TRBD2,TRBV20-1
CASTQGGSSYEQYF,TRBJ2-7,NA,TRBV12-3/TRBV12-4
CASSPVGAGASTDTQYF,TRBJ2-3,TRBD2,TRBV5-1
CASWADGYGYTF,TRBJ1-2,NA,TRBV2
CASSVLAGELFF,TRBJ2-2,TRBD2,TRBV7-9
CATRMSDQPQHF,TRBJ1-5,NA,TRBV19
CSASTSGPSNEQFF,TRBJ2-1,TRBD2,TRBV29-1
CASRGGISYEQYF,TRBJ2-7,NA,TRBV25-1
CASSLARGLYGYTF,TRBJ1-2,NA,TRBV19